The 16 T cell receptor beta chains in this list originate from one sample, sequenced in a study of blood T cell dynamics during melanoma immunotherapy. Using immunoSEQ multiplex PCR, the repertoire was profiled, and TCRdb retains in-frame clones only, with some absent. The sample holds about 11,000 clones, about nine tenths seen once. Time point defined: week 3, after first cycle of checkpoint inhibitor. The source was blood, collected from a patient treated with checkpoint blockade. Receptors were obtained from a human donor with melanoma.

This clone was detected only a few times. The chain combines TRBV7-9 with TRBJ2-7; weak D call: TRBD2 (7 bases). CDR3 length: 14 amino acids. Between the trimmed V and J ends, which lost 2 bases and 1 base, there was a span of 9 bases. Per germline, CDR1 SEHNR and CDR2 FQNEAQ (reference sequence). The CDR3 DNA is TGTGCCAGCAGCTTACGGGGGGCATCCTACGAGCAGTACTTC. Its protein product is CASSLRGASYEQYF.

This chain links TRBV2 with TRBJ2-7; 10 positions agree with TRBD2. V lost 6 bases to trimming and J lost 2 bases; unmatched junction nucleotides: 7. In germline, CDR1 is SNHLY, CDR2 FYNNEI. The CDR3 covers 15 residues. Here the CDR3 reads CASRPPGTSAYEQYF. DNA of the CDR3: TGTGCCAGCAGGCCACCCGGGACTAGCGCCTACGAGCAGTACTTC. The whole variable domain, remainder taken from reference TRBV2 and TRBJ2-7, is EPEVTQTPSHQVTQMGQEVILRCVPISNHLYFYWYRQILGQKVEFLVSFYNNEISEKSEIFDDQFSVERPDGSNFTLKIRSTKLEDSAMYFCASRPPGTSAYEQYFGPGTRLTVT.

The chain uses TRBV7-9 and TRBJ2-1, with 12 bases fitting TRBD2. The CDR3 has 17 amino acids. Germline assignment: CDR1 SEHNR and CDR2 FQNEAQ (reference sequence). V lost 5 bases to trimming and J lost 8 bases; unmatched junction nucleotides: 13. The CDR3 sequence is CASSQVASGRGGDEQFF. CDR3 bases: TGTGCCAGCAGCCAAGTGGCTAGCGGGAGGGGTGGGGATGAGCAGTTCTTC. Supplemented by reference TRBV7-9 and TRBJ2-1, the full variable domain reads DTGVSQNPRHKITKRGQNVTFRCDPISEHNRLYWYRQTLGQGPEFLTYFQNEAQLEKSRLLSDRFSAERPKGSFSTLEIQRTEQGDSAMYLCASSQVASGRGGDEQFFGPGTRLTVL.

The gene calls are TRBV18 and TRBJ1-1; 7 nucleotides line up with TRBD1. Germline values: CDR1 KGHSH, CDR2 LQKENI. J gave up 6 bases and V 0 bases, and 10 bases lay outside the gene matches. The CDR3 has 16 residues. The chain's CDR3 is CASSPPGRGRIAEAFF. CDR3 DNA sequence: TGTGCCAGCTCACCACCCGGGAGGGGGCGAATAGCTGAAGCTTTCTTT.

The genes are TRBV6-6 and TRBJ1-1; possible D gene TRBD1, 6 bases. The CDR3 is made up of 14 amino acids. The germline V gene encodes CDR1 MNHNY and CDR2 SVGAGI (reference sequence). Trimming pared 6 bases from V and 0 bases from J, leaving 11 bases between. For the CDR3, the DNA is TGTGCCAGCAGCCCGGGACACCTGAACACTGAAGCTTTCTTT. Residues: CASSPGHLNTEAFF.

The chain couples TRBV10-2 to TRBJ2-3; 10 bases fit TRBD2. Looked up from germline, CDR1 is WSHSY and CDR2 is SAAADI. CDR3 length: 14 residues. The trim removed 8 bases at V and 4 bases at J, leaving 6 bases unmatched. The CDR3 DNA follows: TGCGCCAGCGAGGGACTAGCGAGGGCAGATACGCAGTATTTT. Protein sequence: CASEGLARADTQYF.

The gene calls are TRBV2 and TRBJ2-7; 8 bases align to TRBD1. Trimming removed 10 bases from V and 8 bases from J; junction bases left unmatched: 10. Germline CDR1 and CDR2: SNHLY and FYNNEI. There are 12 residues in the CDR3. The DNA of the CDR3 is TGTGCCACTAGGGGACAGGACAAGAAGCAGTACTTC. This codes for CATRGQDKKQYF.

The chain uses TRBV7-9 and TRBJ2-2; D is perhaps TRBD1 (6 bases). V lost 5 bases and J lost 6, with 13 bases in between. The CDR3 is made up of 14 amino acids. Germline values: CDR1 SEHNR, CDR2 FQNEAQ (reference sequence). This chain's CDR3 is CASSPSQGPGELFF. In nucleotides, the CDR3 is TGTGCCAGCAGCCCCTCACAGGGTCCCGGGGAGCTGTTTTTT.

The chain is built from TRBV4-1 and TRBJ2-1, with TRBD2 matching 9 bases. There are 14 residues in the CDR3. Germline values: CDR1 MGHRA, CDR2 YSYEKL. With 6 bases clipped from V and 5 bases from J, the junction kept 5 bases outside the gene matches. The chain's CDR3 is CASRILAGNNEQFF. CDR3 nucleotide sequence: TGCGCCAGCAGGATTCTAGCGGGAAACAATGAGCAGTTCTTC.

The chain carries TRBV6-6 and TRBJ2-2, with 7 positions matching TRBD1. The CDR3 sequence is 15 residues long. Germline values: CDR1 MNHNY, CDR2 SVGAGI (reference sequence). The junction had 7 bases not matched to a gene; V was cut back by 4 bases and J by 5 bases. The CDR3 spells CASSFLRGSTGELFF. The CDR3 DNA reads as TGTGCCAGCAGTTTTCTCAGGGGGAGTACCGGGGAGCTGTTTTTT.

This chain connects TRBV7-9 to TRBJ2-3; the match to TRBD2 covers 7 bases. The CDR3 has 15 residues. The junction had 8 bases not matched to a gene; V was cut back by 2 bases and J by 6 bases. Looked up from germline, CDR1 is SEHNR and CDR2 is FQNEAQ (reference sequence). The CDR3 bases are TGTGCCAGCAGCTTACGGGGCTGGGGAGGGGATACGCAGTATTTT. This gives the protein CASSLRGWGGDTQYF.

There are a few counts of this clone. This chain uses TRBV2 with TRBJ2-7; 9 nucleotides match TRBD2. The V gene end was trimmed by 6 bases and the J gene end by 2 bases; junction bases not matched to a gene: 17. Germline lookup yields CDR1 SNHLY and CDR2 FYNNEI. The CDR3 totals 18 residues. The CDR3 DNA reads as TGTGCCAGCAGGGGGCCCTCTAGGGCGGGAGGGCCGACCTACGAGCAGTACTTC. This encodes CASRGPSRAGGPTYEQYF.

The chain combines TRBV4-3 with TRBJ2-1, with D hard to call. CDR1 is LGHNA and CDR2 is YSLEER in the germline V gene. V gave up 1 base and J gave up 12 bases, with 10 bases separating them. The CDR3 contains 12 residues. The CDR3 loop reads CASSQVGSAQFF. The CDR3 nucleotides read TGCGCCAGCAGCCAAGTGGGTTCCGCGCAGTTCTTC.

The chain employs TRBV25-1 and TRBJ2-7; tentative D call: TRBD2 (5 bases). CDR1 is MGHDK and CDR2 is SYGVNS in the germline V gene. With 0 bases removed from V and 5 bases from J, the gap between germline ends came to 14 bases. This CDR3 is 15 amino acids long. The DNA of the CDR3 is TGTGCCAGCAGTGAATATATCGGGGTCCGGCACGAGCAGTACTTC. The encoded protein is CASSEYIGVRHEQYF.

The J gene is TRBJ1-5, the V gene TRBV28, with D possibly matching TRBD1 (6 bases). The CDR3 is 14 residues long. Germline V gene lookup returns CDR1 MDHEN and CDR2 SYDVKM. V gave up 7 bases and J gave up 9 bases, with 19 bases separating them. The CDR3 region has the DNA TGTGCCAGCACCATGGGGGGGGCCCGTCGGCCCCAGCATTTT. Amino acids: CASTMGGARRPQHF.

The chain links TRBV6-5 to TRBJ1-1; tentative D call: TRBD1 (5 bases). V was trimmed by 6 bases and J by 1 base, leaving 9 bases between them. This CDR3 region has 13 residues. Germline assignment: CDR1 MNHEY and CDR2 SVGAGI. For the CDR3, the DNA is TGTGCCAGCAGCCACGGGGGGAACACTGAAGCTTTCTTT. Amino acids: CASSHGGNTEAFF.